The rows below give T cell receptor beta chains drawn from one sample of a study of blood T cell repertoires in COVID-19. The protocol was immunoSEQ multiplex PCR, while the TCRdb copy is restricted to in-frame clones and leaves out a portion. This sample has over 25,000 clones; under 85% occur once, and the top ten carry 30% to 40%. Sequencing was performed on peripheral blood. The source is an elderly man with acute or convalescent COVID-19. Both conserved end residues are part of each CDR3. Fields, in order: J gene, D gene, V gene, CDR3 length, clone size, CDR3 protein, CDR3 DNA. A D gene is named only where the DNA matches it firmly. A row's size may be missing; if present it is once, few, many or a size class.

j_gene: TRBJ2-2
d_gene: -
v_gene: TRBV6-1
len: 17
abundance: -
CDR3aa: CASRESGTRRDTGELFF
CDR3nt: TGTGCCAGCAGGGAATCCGGGACACGAAGGGACACCGGGGAGCTGTTTTTT

j_gene: TRBJ1-6
d_gene: -
v_gene: TRBV5-6
len: 17
abundance: many
CDR3aa: CASSGLYRDGNNSPLHF
CDR3nt: TGTGCCAGCAGCGGACTATATAGGGACGGAAATAATTCACCCCTCCACTTT

j_gene: TRBJ2-1
d_gene: TRBD2
v_gene: TRBV6-5
len: 14
abundance: -
CDR3aa: CASSLAGGYNEQFF
CDR3nt: TGTGCCAGCAGTCTAGCGGGGGGTTACAATGAGCAGTTCTTC

j_gene: TRBJ1-2
d_gene: -
v_gene: TRBV19
len: 14
abundance: -
CDR3aa: CASSKGGKYYGYTF
CDR3nt: TGTGCCAGTAGTAAAGGAGGCAAATACTATGGCTACACCTTC

j_gene: TRBJ1-4
d_gene: TRBD1
v_gene: TRBV7-8
len: 14
abundance: -
CDR3aa: CASSPRDRAEKLFF
CDR3nt: TGTGCCAGCAGCCCCAGGGACAGGGCCGAAAAACTGTTTTTT

j_gene: TRBJ2-5
d_gene: -
v_gene: TRBV6-5
len: 13
abundance: -
CDR3aa: CASSYLTGETQYF
CDR3nt: TGTGCCAGCAGTTACTTGACAGGCGAGACCCAGTACTTC

j_gene: TRBJ1-1
d_gene: TRBD1
v_gene: TRBV5-1
len: 14
abundance: -
CDR3aa: CASSFEWDSAEAFF
CDR3nt: TGCGCCAGCAGTTTTGAGTGGGACAGTGCCGAAGCTTTCTTT

j_gene: TRBJ2-7
d_gene: TRBD1
v_gene: TRBV6-1
len: 15
abundance: -
CDR3aa: CASSDPDRGAYEQYF
CDR3nt: TGTGCCAGCAGTGACCCGGACAGGGGGGCCTACGAGCAGTACTTC

j_gene: TRBJ2-7
d_gene: -
v_gene: TRBV2
len: 14
abundance: -
CDR3aa: CASSSDRSSYEQYF
CDR3nt: TGTGCCAGCAGTTCGGACAGAAGCTCCTACGAGCAGTACTTC

j_gene: TRBJ1-4
d_gene: TRBD1
v_gene: TRBV2
len: 14
abundance: -
CDR3aa: CASSRQGFGEKLFF
CDR3nt: TGTGCCAGCAGTAGACAGGGGTTCGGTGAAAAACTGTTTTTT

j_gene: TRBJ2-1
d_gene: -
v_gene: TRBV28
len: 13
abundance: -
CDR3aa: CASTAGPDNEQFF
CDR3nt: TGTGCCAGCACCGCGGGGCCGGACAATGAGCAGTTCTTC

j_gene: TRBJ1-2
d_gene: -
v_gene: TRBV28
len: 12
abundance: once
CDR3aa: CASSTGLPGYTF
CDR3nt: TGTGCCAGCAGTACGGGACTGCCGGGCTACACCTTC

j_gene: TRBJ2-1
d_gene: TRBD1
v_gene: TRBV9
len: 14
abundance: few
CDR3aa: CASSEGTGTHEQFF
CDR3nt: TGTGCCAGCAGCGAAGGGACAGGGACCCATGAGCAGTTCTTC

j_gene: TRBJ2-5
d_gene: TRBD2
v_gene: TRBV7-2
len: 15
abundance: -
CDR3aa: CASSLVAGGGETQYF
CDR3nt: TGTGCCAGCAGCTTAGTAGCGGGGGGAGGGGAGACCCAGTACTTC

j_gene: TRBJ1-4
d_gene: TRBD1
v_gene: TRBV9
len: 15
abundance: -
CDR3aa: CASSARQGSNEKLFF
CDR3nt: TGTGCCAGCAGCGCGCGACAGGGGTCTAATGAAAAACTGTTTTTT

j_gene: TRBJ2-1
d_gene: -
v_gene: TRBV27
len: 14
abundance: -
CDR3aa: CASSLLVPPRAQFF
CDR3nt: TGTGCCAGCAGTTTACTTGTCCCGCCGAGAGCGCAGTTCTTC

j_gene: TRBJ1-5
d_gene: TRBD1
v_gene: TRBV18
len: 16
abundance: few
CDR3aa: CASSREGQVSNQPQHF
CDR3nt: TGTGCCAGCTCACGAGAGGGACAGGTTAGCAATCAGCCCCAGCATTTT

j_gene: TRBJ2-5
d_gene: TRBD2
v_gene: TRBV10-3
len: 17
abundance: -
CDR3aa: CAISESSSGGPPKTQYF
CDR3nt: TGTGCCATCAGTGAGTCCTCTAGCGGGGGGCCCCCCAAGACCCAGTACTTC

j_gene: TRBJ2-1
d_gene: -
v_gene: TRBV14
len: 12
abundance: -
CDR3aa: CASGPTYNEQFF
CDR3nt: TGTGCCAGCGGGCCCACCTACAATGAGCAGTTCTTC

j_gene: TRBJ1-2
d_gene: TRBD1
v_gene: TRBV10-3
len: 14
abundance: -
CDR3aa: CAIRADRSNYGYTF
CDR3nt: TGTGCCATCAGGGCGGACAGGAGCAACTATGGCTACACCTTC

j_gene: TRBJ2-7
d_gene: TRBD1
v_gene: TRBV18
len: 14
abundance: -
CDR3aa: CASSPRQGYDEQYF
CDR3nt: TGTGCCAGCTCACCGCGACAGGGGTACGACGAGCAGTACTTC

j_gene: TRBJ2-6
d_gene: -
v_gene: TRBV10-1
len: 15
abundance: -
CDR3aa: CASSGEGRGANVLTF
CDR3nt: TGCGCCAGCAGTGGGGAAGGGAGAGGGGCCAACGTCCTGACTTTC

j_gene: TRBJ1-1
d_gene: -
v_gene: TRBV12-3/TRBV12-4
len: 13
abundance: -
CDR3aa: CASSLTGRTEAFF
CDR3nt: TGTGCCAGCAGTTTAACAGGGAGAACTGAAGCTTTCTTT

j_gene: TRBJ2-5
d_gene: TRBD2
v_gene: TRBV5-6
len: 15
abundance: -
CDR3aa: CASSMGTSGEETQYF
CDR3nt: TGTGCCAGCAGCATGGGGACTAGCGGGGAAGAGACCCAGTACTTC

j_gene: TRBJ1-4
d_gene: -
v_gene: TRBV27
len: 13
abundance: once
CDR3aa: CASSFSGFEKLFF
CDR3nt: TGTGCCAGCAGTTTTAGCGGGTTTGAAAAACTGTTTTTT

j_gene: TRBJ2-5
d_gene: -
v_gene: TRBV6-2/TRBV6-3
len: 13
abundance: -
CDR3aa: CASSLDARGTQYF
CDR3nt: TGTGCCAGCAGTCTAGACGCCCGGGGGACCCAGTACTTC

j_gene: TRBJ1-1
d_gene: -
v_gene: TRBV3-1/TRBV3-2
len: 13
abundance: -
CDR3aa: CATRGAANTEAFF
CDR3nt: TGTGCCACCCGGGGGGCGGCGAACACTGAAGCTTTCTTT

j_gene: TRBJ2-5
d_gene: -
v_gene: TRBV20-1
len: 10
abundance: -
CDR3aa: CSAGQETQYF
CDR3nt: TGCAGTGCCGGGCAAGAGACCCAGTACTTC

j_gene: TRBJ1-6
d_gene: TRBD1
v_gene: TRBV18
len: 15
abundance: -
CDR3aa: CASSPLDRGSPPLHF
CDR3nt: TGTGCCAGCTCACCCCTGGACAGGGGTTCTCCACCCCTCCACTTT

j_gene: TRBJ1-3
d_gene: TRBD1
v_gene: TRBV7-9
len: 15
abundance: once
CDR3aa: CASSPKDRLGNTIYF
CDR3nt: TGTGCCAGCAGCCCAAAGGACAGGCTTGGAAACACCATATATTTT

j_gene: TRBJ1-1
d_gene: -
v_gene: TRBV7-9
len: 14
abundance: -
CDR3aa: CASSLGAQDTEAFF
CDR3nt: TGTGCCAGCAGCTTAGGGGCACAGGACACTGAAGCTTTCTTT

j_gene: TRBJ2-1
d_gene: TRBD1
v_gene: TRBV29-1
len: 12
abundance: -
CDR3aa: CSVGDSHNEQFF
CDR3nt: TGCAGCGTAGGGGACAGCCACAATGAGCAGTTCTTC

j_gene: TRBJ2-5
d_gene: -
v_gene: TRBV7-7
len: 14
abundance: -
CDR3aa: CASSLGEIRGTQYF
CDR3nt: TGTGCCAGCAGCTTAGGGGAGATACGAGGGACCCAGTACTTC

j_gene: TRBJ2-7
d_gene: TRBD1
v_gene: TRBV10-3
len: 12
abundance: -
CDR3aa: CAISTTGDEQYF
CDR3nt: TGTGCCATCAGCACTACAGGGGACGAGCAGTACTTC

j_gene: TRBJ1-3
d_gene: -
v_gene: TRBV7-2
len: 15
abundance: -
CDR3aa: CASSLDSTGGQRRTF
CDR3nt: TGTGCCAGCAGCTTAGATAGCACCGGCGGACAGCGTAGGACTTTT

j_gene: TRBJ1-2
d_gene: -
v_gene: TRBV19
len: 16
abundance: -
CDR3aa: CASSGNQGIGSSGYTF
CDR3nt: TGTGCCAGTAGCGGAAACCAGGGGATAGGTTCTAGTGGCTACACCTTC

j_gene: TRBJ1-1
d_gene: TRBD1
v_gene: TRBV3-1/TRBV3-2
len: 15
abundance: -
CDR3aa: CASSPRTGPKTEAFF
CDR3nt: TGTGCCAGCAGCCCTCGGACAGGACCGAAGACTGAAGCTTTCTTT

j_gene: TRBJ1-2
d_gene: -
v_gene: TRBV24-1
len: 13
abundance: -
CDR3aa: CATSPTGMGGYTF
CDR3nt: TGTGCCACCAGCCCTACAGGGATGGGTGGCTACACCTTC

j_gene: TRBJ2-2
d_gene: TRBD2
v_gene: TRBV23-1
len: 17
abundance: -
CDR3aa: CASPRGLAGEHTGELFF
CDR3nt: TGCGCCAGCCCCCGGGGACTAGCGGGGGAACACACCGGGGAGCTGTTTTTT